The 15 T cell receptor beta chains below all came from one sample that was sequenced in a study of blood T cell repertoires in COVID-19. Assay: immunoSEQ multiplex PCR; the TCRdb copy retains only in-frame clones and omits some. Of approximately 190,000 clones listed, about 83% are singletons. The sample taken for sequencing was PBMCs or T cells enriched from blood (not recorded which). Source of these receptors: a woman in her 30s who had been exposed to COVID-19.

The chain is built from TRBV6-4 and TRBJ2-7, with 7 bases identical to TRBD1. Germline CDR1 is MRHNA and CDR2 is SNTAGT. This CDR3 is built from 15 residues. Trimming removed 5 bases from V and 12 bases from J; junction bases left unmatched: 19. DNA for the CDR3: TGTGCCAGCAGTCCATCCGGACTTCCAGACAGGGAACGGTACTTC. It is translated as CASSPSGLPDRERYF.

This clone was recorded once. The chain couples TRBV19 to TRBJ1-1; D remains unclear. CDR3 size: 16 residues. CDR1 LNHDA and CDR2 SQIVND come from the germline V gene (reference sequence). The germline V and J ends were trimmed by 5 bases and 0 bases, with 16 bases remaining between them. CDR3 DNA sequence: TGTGCCAGTAGTTCACCCATTGGGCTTATGAACACTGAAGCTTTCTTT. Translated, it gives CASSSPIGLMNTEAFF.

The V and J genes are TRBV18 and TRBJ2-5; D is undetermined. The CDR3 has 13 residues. The V gene's germline CDR1 is KGHSH and CDR2 LQKENI. The V and J ends lost 2 bases and 2 bases respectively, with 6 bases between them. The chain's CDR3 is CASSPSYQETQYF. CDR3 sequence (DNA): TGTGCCAGCTCACCAAGCTATCAAGAGACCCAGTACTTC.

This clone has just one count. The chain has TRBV7-9 and TRBJ2-7; TRBD2 is a possible D gene (5 bases). The CDR3 covers 14 residues. Germline V CDR1 and CDR2: SEHNR, FQNEAQ (reference sequence). The germline V and J ends were trimmed by 10 bases and 2 bases, with 18 bases remaining between them. CDR3 protein: CATAGPRGTYEQYF. Here the CDR3 DNA reads TGTGCCACCGCGGGCCCCCGAGGAACCTACGAGCAGTACTTC.

The V gene is TRBV7-2, the J gene TRBJ1-2; 11 nucleotides agree with TRBD1. Germline V CDR1 and CDR2: SGHTA, FQGNSA. The CDR3 runs to 14 residues. V trimming: 3 bases; J trimming: 8 bases; junction bases outside the gene matches: 5. The DNA of the CDR3 is TGTGCCAGCAGCTTGGAGGACAGGGGGCCAGGCTACACCTTC. Translated, it gives CASSLEDRGPGYTF.

This chain uses TRBV6-5 with TRBJ1-1, with D unclear. With 6 bases removed from V and 1 base from J, the gap between germline ends came to 9 bases. The CDR3 runs 13 residues. The germline V gene encodes CDR1 MNHEY and CDR2 SVGAGI. CDR3 DNA sequence: TGTGCCAGCAGCCGCCGAGAGAACACTGAAGCTTTCTTT. It translates to CASSRRENTEAFF.

This rearrangement joins TRBV30 to TRBJ1-2; 8 nucleotides agree with TRBD1. The CDR3 contains 13 residues. Losses at the gene ends were 5 bases for V and 7 bases for J; bases not matched to a gene: 9. The germline V gene has CDR1 GTSNPN and CDR2 SVGIG (reference sequence). For the CDR3, the DNA is TGTGCCTGGGCTCGAGACAGGGGCGCTGGCTACACCTTC. This gives the protein CAWARDRGAGYTF.

The chain recombines TRBV6-5 with TRBJ1-2; TRBD1 matches 8 bases. CDR3 length: 13 residues. CDR1 MNHEY and CDR2 SVGAGI come from the germline V gene. V trimming: 7 bases; J trimming: 6 bases; junction bases outside the gene matches: 7. CDR3 residues: CASTTRQGHGYTF. In nucleotides, the CDR3 is TGTGCCAGCACTACCAGACAGGGGCATGGCTACACCTTC.

The chain recombines TRBV12-5 with TRBJ1-6, with D possibly TRBD1 on 5 matching bases. The CDR3 is made up of 14 amino acids. CDR1 and CDR2 from the germline V gene are LGHNT and FRNRAP. The V and J ends lost 1 base and 13 bases respectively, with 14 bases between them. CDR3 sequence reads: CASGLGQPLVPLHF. The DNA of the CDR3 is TGTGCTAGTGGTTTGGGACAGCCCCTGGTCCCCCTCCACTTT.

This chain uses TRBV3-1 (or the pseudogene TRBV3-2) with TRBJ1-3, with D possibly TRBD1 on 5 matching bases. V lost 4 bases, J lost 1 base, and 17 bases lay in between. CDR1 and CDR2 from the germline V gene are LGHDT and YNNKEL (reference sequence). The CDR3 covers 17 residues. The CDR3 nucleotides are TGTGCCAGCAGCCTAATGACAGTAGGATCGTCTGGAAACACCATATATTTT. Translating it yields CASSLMTVGSSGNTIYF.

V gene TRBV6-2 or TRBV6-3 combines with J gene TRBJ2-7; 13 bases fit TRBD2. This CDR3 region has 15 residues. J was trimmed by 6 bases and V by 4 bases; bases with no gene match: 6. Germline V lookup: CDR1 MNHEY, CDR2 SVGEGT. In nucleotides, the CDR3 is TGTGCCAGCAGTTCTGTGGGACTAGCGGGGAGCGAGCAGTACTTC. Protein product: CASSSVGLAGSEQYF.

The V gene is TRBV7-9, the J gene TRBJ2-2; 7 nucleotides align to TRBD2. Trimming at V came to 5 bases and at J to 5 bases, leaving 8 bases not matched to a gene. Germline loops: CDR1 SEHNR, CDR2 FQNEAQ (reference sequence). CDR3 size: 15 residues. The CDR3 bases are TGTGCCAGCAGCCGGCGGGGGTTTTCGACCGGGGAGCTGTTTTTT. Its translation: CASSRRGFSTGELFF.

This sequence joins TRBV9 and TRBJ1-2, with D possibly being TRBD1 (5 bases). The CDR3 is 14 residues long. The V gene lost 3 bases and the J gene lost 5 bases, with 14 bases spanning the gap. Germline V gives CDR1 SGDLS, CDR2 YYNGEE. For the CDR3, the DNA is TGTGCCAGCAGCGGCCGGGACTTTTCTTATGGCTACACCTTC. Protein sequence: CASSGRDFSYGYTF.

This rearrangement joins TRBV19 to TRBJ2-2; 7 positions match TRBD2. The J segment lost 6 bases and the V segment lost 6 bases, leaving 10 bases of the junction unmatched. The CDR3 extends over 15 amino acids. CDR1 and CDR2 from the germline V gene are LNHDA and SQIVND (reference sequence). CDR3 residues: CASSPRGGIPGELFF. The CDR3 DNA sequence: TGTGCCAGTAGCCCCCGGGGAGGGATACCCGGGGAGCTGTTTTTT.

The rearrangement links TRBV5-1 to TRBJ2-1; 9 bases match TRBD1. CDR1 is SGHRS, CDR2 YFSETQ, per germline. J was trimmed by 5 bases and V by 3 bases; bases with no gene match: 0. This CDR3 is 13 amino acids long. CDR3 sequence reads: CASSWTGDNEQFF. The CDR3 region has the DNA TGCGCCAGCAGCTGGACAGGGGACAATGAGCAGTTCTTC.